This T cell receptor (beta chain) appears in the sequencing data of a study of blood T cells in healthy people across ages. Primed by a sample-barcoded 5' primer and a J-beta primer mix, a second PCR proceeded for roughly 6 to 12 cycles. Carrying 12 random nucleotides, a template-switch adaptor labeled each individual cDNA molecule. Each sample provided no less than 2.5 million CDR3-containing paired-end reads. Using its own MiXCR run on the 5' RACE reads, TCRdb lists one record per CDR3 protein. Of hundreds of thousands of distinct CDR3 sequences listed, about 34% are singletons. Ten or more counts support this clonotype. This clonotype originated in a woman older than 75 in good health. The specimen sequenced was blood.

For the CDR3, the DNA is TGCGCCAGCAGCTTGGACAGCTCGACTAACTATGGCTACACCTTC. Amino acids: CASSLDSSTNYGYTF. This sequence joins TRBV5-1 and TRBJ1-2; D is unclear. Trimming removed 0 bases at V and 0 bases at J, with 9 bases between. The germline V gene has CDR1 SGHRS and CDR2 YFSETQ. The CDR3 is 15 amino acids.